These 22 T cell receptor beta chains were sequenced from one sample in a study of blood T cell repertoires in COVID-19. The assay was immunoSEQ multiplex PCR, and TCRdb's table has in-frame clones only and misses some. This repertoire shows about 180,000 clones, over 75% found once; its top ten account for roughly 25%. The sequenced material came from peripheral blood. The receptors were sampled from a woman between 70 and 85 years old with acute or convalescent COVID-19.

The CDR3 nucleotides read TGTGCCTCGCAGCAGGGTCGTTATGGCTACACCTTC. Translation gives CASQQGRYGYTF. V is TRBV12-3 or TRBV12-4 and J is TRBJ1-2; D possibly corresponds to TRBD1 (5 bases). This CDR3 is built from 12 residues. Trimming removed 11 bases at V and 5 bases at J, with 15 bases between.

J is TRBJ2-7 and V is TRBV7-3; 7 bases agree with TRBD1. The junction had 3 bases not matched to a gene; V was cut back by 5 bases and J by 2 bases. Per the germline V gene, CDR1 is SGHTA and CDR2 is FQGTGA. The CDR3 is 13 amino acids. CDR3 region: CASSRDRAYEQYF. The CDR3 nucleotides are TGTGCCAGCAGCCGGGACAGAGCCTACGAGCAGTACTTC.

This rearrangement joins TRBV29-1 to TRBJ1-1; 8 bases are shared with TRBD1. V was clipped by 3 bases and J by 6 bases; unmatched bases: 3. Looked up from germline, CDR1 is SQVTM and CDR2 is ANQGSEA. The CDR3 consists of 12 residues. In DNA form, the CDR3 reads TGCAGCGTTGACAGGGGGCCCGCTGAAGCTTTCTTT. Its translation is CSVDRGPAEAFF.

V and J are TRBV7-2 and TRBJ1-2, with 7 bases matching TRBD1. The germline V gene has CDR1 SGHTA and CDR2 FQGNSA. The J segment lost 3 bases and the V segment lost 3 bases, leaving 13 bases of the junction unmatched. The length of the CDR3 is 17 residues. In DNA, the CDR3 is TGTGCCAGCAGCTTGGGTCCCGGGACAGTGGAGGACTATGGCTACACCTTC. It codes for CASSLGPGTVEDYGYTF.

The chain couples TRBV3-1 (or the pseudogene TRBV3-2) to TRBJ1-1, with 10 nucleotides matching TRBD1. Germline CDR1 is LGHDT and CDR2 is YNNKEL (reference sequence). This CDR3 comprises 18 residues. V trimming: 4 bases; J trimming: 2 bases; junction bases outside the gene matches: 13. The CDR3 is CASSPGTGAPRANTEAFF. The CDR3 region has the DNA TGTGCCAGCAGCCCCGGGACAGGGGCCCCCCGGGCCAACACTGAAGCTTTCTTT.

The gene calls are TRBV19 and TRBJ2-1; 10 bases are shared with TRBD1. The ends lost 6 bases at V and 8 bases at J; junction bases unmatched: 13. CDR3 size: 16 residues. CDR1 is LNHDA and CDR2 is SQIVND in the germline V gene (reference sequence). CDR3 nucleotide sequence: TGTGCCAGTAGCCAGACAGGGGGCGTAGGAATGTATGAGCAGTTCTTC. Translating it yields CASSQTGGVGMYEQFF.

The rearrangement joins TRBV5-1 to TRBJ2-1; 9 bases align to TRBD2. Trimming cost V 5 bases and J 8 bases; bases outside gene matches: 8. The CDR3 covers 14 residues. Germline assignment: CDR1 SGHRS and CDR2 YFSETQ. CDR3 protein: CASRDSGRLDEQFF. The CDR3 DNA reads as TGCGCCAGCAGAGATAGCGGGAGACTCGATGAGCAGTTCTTC. Combining the CDR3 with reference TRBV5-1 and TRBJ2-1 gives the whole variable domain KAGVTQTPRYLIKTRGQQVTLSCSPISGHRSVSWYQQTPGQGLQFLFEYFSETQRNKGNFPGRFSGRQFSNSRSEMNVSTLELGDSALYLCASRDSGRLDEQFFGPGTRLTVL.

The chain combines TRBV10-1 with TRBJ2-7, with 7 bases aligning to TRBD1. The ends lost 5 bases at V and 9 bases at J; junction bases unmatched: 28. Germline CDR1 is WNHNN and CDR2 is SYGVQD (reference sequence). There are 19 residues in the CDR3. Written as DNA, the CDR3 is TGCGCCAGCAGTCCGGAAAGGGGGTTCGTGGGACAGTTTCTATCCGGGCAGTACTTC. Protein sequence: CASSPERGFVGQFLSGQYF.

This chain uses TRBV3-1 (or the pseudogene TRBV3-2) with TRBJ1-1; 10 nucleotides align to TRBD1. The CDR3 covers 13 residues. V was clipped by 4 bases and J by 7 bases; unmatched bases: 3. The germline V gene encodes CDR1 LGHDT and CDR2 YNNKEL (reference sequence). The CDR3 coding sequence is TGTGCCAGCAGCCTCGGACAGGGGGGTGAAGCTTTCTTT. Its translation is CASSLGQGGEAFF.

The chain uses TRBV15 and TRBJ2-3, with 12 positions matching TRBD2. With 0 bases clipped from V and 4 bases from J, the junction kept 5 bases outside the gene matches. There are 17 residues in the CDR3. Germline V lookup: CDR1 LNHNV, CDR2 YYDKDF (reference sequence). The CDR3 DNA reads as TGTGCCACCAGCAGAGATCTAGCGGGAGGGCCGGCAGATACGCAGTATTTT. It translates to CATSRDLAGGPADTQYF.

The rearrangement uses TRBV27 and TRBJ2-7; weak D call: TRBD2 (6 bases). The CDR3 runs to 13 residues. Germline values: CDR1 MNHEY, CDR2 SMNVEV (reference sequence). Trimming took 2 bases from V and 2 from J, leaving 7 bases between them. The CDR3: CASSLAGTYEQYF. The CDR3 DNA is TGTGCCAGCAGTTTAGCGGGAACCTACGAGCAGTACTTC.

A single count supports this clone. The chain combines TRBV21-1 with TRBJ2-3; the table's D call, TRBD1, was not checked against the DNA. TRBV21-1 is deemed a pseudogene. The CDR3 runs 14 residues. CDR3 residues: CASSGKQATDTQYF. The CDR3 coding sequence is TGTGCCAGCAGCGGGAAACAGGCCACAGATACGCAGTATTTT.

In its sample, this clone was seen once. V usage is TRBV11-2 and J usage is TRBJ2-7; maybe TRBD2 (6 bases). Germline V gene lookup returns CDR1 SGHAT and CDR2 FQNNGV. V lost 1 base and J lost 5, with 15 bases in between. This CDR3 has 15 amino acids. The CDR3 here is CASSLVTTGADEQYF. CDR3 coding DNA: TGTGCCAGCAGCTTAGTTACAACGGGAGCGGACGAGCAGTACTTC.

The count of this clone is one. The CDR3 region is CASSSYVDSQETQYF. The CDR3 nucleotides are TGTGCCAGCAGCTCCTACGTAGACAGCCAAGAGACCCAGTACTTC. The V gene is TRBV11-2, the J gene TRBJ2-5, with D perhaps TRBD1 (5 bases). CDR3 length: 15 amino acids. V gave up 4 bases and J gave up 1 base, with 13 bases separating them. Germline CDR1 reads SGHAT; CDR2 reads FQNNGV.

The chain has TRBV5-1 and TRBJ2-3; D is possibly TRBD2 (5 bases). The CDR3 runs to 15 residues. Germline V CDR1 and CDR2: SGHRS, YFSETQ. V was clipped by 1 base and J by 2 bases, with 11 bases between them. The CDR3 spells CASSLLRGTTDTQYF. The CDR3, as DNA: TGCGCCAGCAGCTTGTTACGGGGAACCACAGATACGCAGTATTTT.

CDR3 DNA sequence: TGCAGCGTTGATCCCCTAGCGGGACCGTTCTTC. As protein: CSVDPLAGPFF. V is TRBV29-1 and J is TRBJ2-1; 9 nucleotides align to TRBD2. CDR1 and CDR2 from the germline V gene are SQVTM and ANQGSEA. The CDR3 runs 11 residues. V lost 3 bases to trimming and J lost 15 bases; unmatched junction nucleotides: 6.

V usage is TRBV7-9 and J usage is TRBJ1-4; no clear D gene. The V gene lost 6 bases and the J gene lost 6 bases, with 14 bases spanning the gap. Germline assignment: CDR1 SEHNR and CDR2 FQNEAQ (reference sequence). This CDR3 has 14 residues. Here the CDR3 reads CASSPTPEDEKLFF. Here the CDR3 DNA reads TGTGCCAGCAGTCCGACGCCGGAGGATGAAAAACTGTTTTTT.

This clone showed up just a few times. V and J are TRBV15 and TRBJ1-2, with D possibly being TRBD1 (5 bases). Germline CDR1 reads LNHNV; CDR2 reads YYDKDF (reference sequence). CDR3 length: 14 amino acids. V shed 0 bases and J shed 8 bases, with 13 bases lying between them. CDR3: CATSRDSGGIGYTF. CDR3 DNA: TGTGCCACCAGCAGAGATTCGGGGGGAATCGGCTACACCTTC.

J is TRBJ1-1 and V is TRBV4-1; a possible D gene is TRBD1 (5 bases). V shed 2 bases and J shed 3 bases, with 13 bases lying between them. The CDR3 length is 15 residues. Germline CDR1 is MGHRA and CDR2 is YSYEKL. CDR3 DNA: TGCGCCAGCAGCCAAAGAGAAAGCAGGGACACTGAAGCTTTCTTT. Protein sequence: CASSQRESRDTEAFF.

The chain couples TRBV27 to TRBJ2-7; D possibly corresponds to TRBD1 (8 bases). V lost 6 bases to trimming and J lost 0 bases, with 15 bases between them. The CDR3 has 15 amino acids. Germline V CDR1 and CDR2: MNHEY, SMNVEV (reference sequence). This chain's CDR3 is CASSRGGTGSYEQYF. The CDR3 DNA follows: TGTGCCAGCAGCAGGGGAGGGACAGGCTCCTACGAGCAGTACTTC.

This rearrangement joins TRBV2 to TRBJ2-1, with TRBD2 matching 10 bases. The CDR3 extends over 15 amino acids. Germline V gives CDR1 SNHLY, CDR2 FYNNEI. J was trimmed by 9 bases and V by 3 bases; bases with no gene match: 8. CDR3 DNA: TGTGCCAGCAGTGAGGGGCTAGCGGGAGTAGTTGAGCAGTTCTTC. Translating gives CASSEGLAGVVEQFF.

The rearrangement uses TRBV28 and TRBJ2-7; D perhaps matches TRBD1 (6 bases). Germline loops: CDR1 MDHEN, CDR2 SYDVKM. This CDR3 spans 12 amino acids. V gave up 11 bases and J gave up 1 base, with 12 bases separating them. The CDR3 DNA sequence: TGTGCCGTAAACAGGGCATCCTACGAGCAGTACTTC. Translating it yields CAVNRASYEQYF.